This T cell receptor beta chain comes out of a study of CXCR3-negative and CXCR3-positive naive CD8 T cells (dated by TCRdb to between 2018 and 2021). At the level of the whole study: In total, about 130 million TRB reads were obtained, or roughly 1.5 +/- 0.3 million reads per library. The diversity and physicochemical repertoire analyses included about a dozen donors pooled from two independent experiments. For the TRBV-TRBJ cluster analysis, the naive subsets came from 5 donors, while the memory cells came from 3 donors.

For each CD8+ T cell subset, flow sorting was done in triplicate, and 250,000 to 300,000 cells per subset went directly into RLT lysis buffer. Naive CD8+ T cells were defined stringently as CD45RO-CCR7+CD27+CD95- to exclude memory contaminants. Peripheral blood mononuclear cells were isolated from buffy coats by standard density gradient centrifugation. Naive CXCR3-negative and CXCR3-positive CD8+ T cells were flow-sorted on a FACSAria III. Total RNA was extracted from sorted cells with an RNeasy Mini Kit. What the research found in general, with its limitations: Because surface CD5, which is linked to self-reactivity in mice, was comparable between the naive subsets, TCR interaction strength was also inferred from TRB CDR3 physicochemical properties. Similar TRBV-TRBJ usage was shown by naive CXCR3-negative and CXCR3-positive cells from the same donor, whereas distinct patterns were shown by memory cells. Repertoire diversity was comparably high in both naive subsets but much lower in memory CD8+ T cells. Because CXCR3 expression was partially decreased after cryopreservation, freshly isolated PBMCs were used for most assays. TRB CDR3s from CXCR3-positive naive cells showed higher hydrophobicity (lower Kidera factor 4), lower energy, and higher strength and volume indices than CXCR3-negative naive cells.

Reads for this sample came from a NextSeq 550. The Human TCR Profiling Kit (MiLaboratory) was used to prepare UMI-labeled 5' RACE TRB cDNA libraries. The full amount of extracted RNA was used for cDNA synthesis, and the full amount of resulting cDNA was used for PCR amplification. Libraries were prepared in parallel using an identical number of PCR cycles. In the source study's methods: MIGEC and MiXCR extracted about 53,000 +/- 10,000 unique UMI-labeled TRB cDNA molecules per library, requiring at least two reads per UMI. Each library averaged 40,000 +/- 10,000 functional in-frame TRB CDR3 nucleotide clonotypes without stop codons. After downsampling to 5000 UMI-labeled TRB molecules per sample, diversity metrics, including normalized Shannon-Wiener and Chao1, were computed in VDJtools. VDJtools was used to calculate clonotype-size-weighted physicochemical properties of the central five CDR3 residues, namely interaction energy, strength, volume and Kidera factor 4. After TCRdb reprocessed the reads, each CDR3 protein sequence was kept as one row, without DNA. What appears here as the V and J calls and clone size reflects TCRdb's work, not the paper's. The sample's records list 85,000 to 90,000 distinct CDR3 sequences. The biggest ten clones account for 0.7% to 1% of the sample.

The CDR3 has 13 amino acids, counting the end cysteine and phenylalanine. The record lacks a DNA sequence. CDR1 and CDR2 are drawn from the germline V gene: LGHNA, YSLEER. On this clonotype itself: Its antigen is currently not known.

Sequenced sample: naive CXCR3+ CD8+ T cells from blood. In the paper's terms, the cell subset or site label means: CD45RO-CCR7+CD27+CD95- naive CD8+ T cells expressing CXCR3 (TNR3+). The source of this sequence is a human donor in good health. Some clones in this sample may be carry-over from other donors' samples. Recombination connected TRBV4-3 to TRBJ2-7. The CDR3: CASSQGSSYEKYF.